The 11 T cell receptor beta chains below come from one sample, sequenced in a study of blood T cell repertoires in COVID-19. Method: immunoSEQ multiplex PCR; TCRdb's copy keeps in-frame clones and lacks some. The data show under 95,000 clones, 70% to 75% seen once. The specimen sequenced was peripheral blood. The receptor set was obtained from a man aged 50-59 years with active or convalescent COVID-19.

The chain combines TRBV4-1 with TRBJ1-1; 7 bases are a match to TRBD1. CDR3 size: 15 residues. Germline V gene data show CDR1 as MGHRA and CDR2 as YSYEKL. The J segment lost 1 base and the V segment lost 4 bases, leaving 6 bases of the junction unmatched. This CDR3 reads CASSPPGTENTEAFF. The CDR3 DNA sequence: TGCGCCAGCAGCCCTCCCGGGACAGAGAACACTGAAGCTTTCTTT.

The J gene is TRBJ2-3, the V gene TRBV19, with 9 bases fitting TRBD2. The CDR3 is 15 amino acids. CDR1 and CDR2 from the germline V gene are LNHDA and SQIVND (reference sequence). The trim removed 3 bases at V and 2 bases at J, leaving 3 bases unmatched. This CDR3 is CASSMSSGATDTQYF. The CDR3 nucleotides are TGTGCCAGTAGTATGTCTAGCGGGGCCACAGATACGCAGTATTTT.

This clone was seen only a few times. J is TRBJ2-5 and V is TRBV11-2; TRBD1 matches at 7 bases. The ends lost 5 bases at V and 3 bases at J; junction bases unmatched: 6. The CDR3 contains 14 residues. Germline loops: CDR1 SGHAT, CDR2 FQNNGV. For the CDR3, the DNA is TGTGCCAGCAGCCCATCCAGGGGGAAAGAGACCCAGTACTTC. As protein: CASSPSRGKETQYF.

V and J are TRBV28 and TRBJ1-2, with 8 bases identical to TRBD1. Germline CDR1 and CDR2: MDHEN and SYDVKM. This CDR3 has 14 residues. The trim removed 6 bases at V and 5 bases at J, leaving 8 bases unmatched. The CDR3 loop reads CASSEGGTGYGYTF. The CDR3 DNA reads TGTGCCAGCAGCGAAGGGGGGACAGGATATGGCTACACCTTC.

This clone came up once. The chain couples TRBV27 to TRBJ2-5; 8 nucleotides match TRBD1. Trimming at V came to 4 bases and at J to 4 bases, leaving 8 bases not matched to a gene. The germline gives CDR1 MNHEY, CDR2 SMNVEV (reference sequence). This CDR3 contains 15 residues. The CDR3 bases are TGTGCCAGCAGTTACTCAGGGGGCTTAGGAGAGACCCAGTACTTC. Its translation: CASSYSGGLGETQYF.

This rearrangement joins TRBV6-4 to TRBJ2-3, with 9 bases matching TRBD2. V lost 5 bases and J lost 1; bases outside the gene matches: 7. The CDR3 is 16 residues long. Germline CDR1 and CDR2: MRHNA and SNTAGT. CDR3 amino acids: CASSPTIAGGTDTQYF. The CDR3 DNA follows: TGTGCCAGCAGTCCCACGATAGCGGGGGGCACAGATACGCAGTATTTT.

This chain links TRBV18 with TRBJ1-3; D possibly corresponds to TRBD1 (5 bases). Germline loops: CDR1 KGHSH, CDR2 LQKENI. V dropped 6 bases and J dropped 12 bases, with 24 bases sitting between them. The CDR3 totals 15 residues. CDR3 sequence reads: CASSPRGESGTGIYF. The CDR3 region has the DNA TGTGCCAGCTCGCCCCGCGGGGAGAGTGGGACGGGCATATATTTT.

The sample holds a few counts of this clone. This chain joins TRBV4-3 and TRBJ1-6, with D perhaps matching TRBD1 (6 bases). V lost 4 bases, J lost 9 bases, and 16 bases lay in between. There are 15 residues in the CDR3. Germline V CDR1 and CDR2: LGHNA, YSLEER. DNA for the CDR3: TGCGCCAGCAGCCCAGTAGGGGGATCGCTTTCACCCCTCCACTTT. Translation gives CASSPVGGSLSPLHF.

The CDR3 DNA reads as TGTGCCAGCAGGAGGACAGGGGGCTACGAGCAGTACTTC. Its translation: CASRRTGGYEQYF. This chain connects TRBV27 to TRBJ2-7; 10 nucleotides line up with TRBD1. In germline, CDR1 is MNHEY, CDR2 SMNVEV (reference sequence). Germline trimming cut 6 bases from V and 3 bases from J; bases unmatched to any gene: 2. CDR3 size: 13 residues.

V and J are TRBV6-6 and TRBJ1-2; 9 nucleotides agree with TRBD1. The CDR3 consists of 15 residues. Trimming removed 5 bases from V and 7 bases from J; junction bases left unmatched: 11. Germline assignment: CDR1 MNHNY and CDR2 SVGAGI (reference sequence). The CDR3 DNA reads TGTGCCAGCAGTCGTGCCGGGGACAGGGAGGGTGGCTACACCTTC. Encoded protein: CASSRAGDREGGYTF.

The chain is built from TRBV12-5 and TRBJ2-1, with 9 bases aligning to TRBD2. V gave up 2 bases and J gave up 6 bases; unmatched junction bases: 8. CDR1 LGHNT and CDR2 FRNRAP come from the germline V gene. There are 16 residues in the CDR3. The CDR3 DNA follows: TGTGCTAGTGGTTTGCCCAGGGGTAGCGGGGGCAATGAGCAGTTCTTC. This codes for CASGLPRGSGGNEQFF.